These 14 T cell receptor beta chains were sequenced from one sample in a study of identical twins. TCRdb re-derived calls from the 5' RACE reads in MiXCR, one entry per CDR3 protein. The table shows about 520,000 distinct CDR3 sequences, with about 20% occurring only once. This same sample was also taken into another study, of T cells expressing NK-cell markers.

Sequencing used CD4+ T cells sorted from blood. These receptors all come from a woman aged 18-35 years in good health.

The rearrangement joins TRBV5-1 to TRBJ2-5; D gene uncertain. The V gene's germline CDR1 is SGHRS and CDR2 YFSETQ. V was clipped by 2 bases and J by 0 bases, with 5 bases between them. The CDR3 is 13 amino acids. The CDR3 spells CASSLQHQETQYF. The CDR3, as DNA: TGCGCCAGCAGCTTACAGCACCAAGAGACCCAGTACTTC.

The V and J genes are TRBV5-6 and TRBJ2-5, with unresolved D. Germline CDR1 is SGHDT and CDR2 is YYEEEE. The CDR3 contains 13 residues. V lost 4 bases and J 5 bases, leaving 12 bases between the germline ends. The CDR3 DNA sequence: TGTGCCAGCAGCCTGACACATGGGGAGACCCAGTACTTC. Encoded protein: CASSLTHGETQYF.

This clonotype came up many times. The gene calls are TRBV6-1 and TRBJ1-1; 11 bases fit TRBD1. The V segment lost 10 bases and the J segment 1 base; nucleotides outside the gene matches: 11. CDR1 and CDR2 from the germline V gene are MNHNS and SASEGT. The CDR3 totals 16 residues. CDR3 loop: CATKRDRGRRNTEAFF. In nucleotides, the CDR3 is TGTGCCACGAAAAGGGACAGGGGGAGGCGGAACACTGAAGCTTTCTTT.

This clonotype was seen more than once but under ten times. Here the CDR3 reads CASTATGSSYEQYF. CDR3 DNA sequence: TGCGCCAGCACCGCCACAGGATCATCCTACGAGCAGTACTTC. The chain uses TRBV5-1 and TRBJ2-7, with a possible D match to TRBD1 (5 bases). The CDR3 is 14 residues long. Trimming removed 6 bases at V and 1 base at J, with 14 bases between. Germline values: CDR1 SGHRS, CDR2 YFSETQ.

This clonotype has a single count. The J gene is TRBJ2-1, the V gene TRBV19; the D is unclear. Germline V gene sequence: CDR1 LNHDA, CDR2 SQIVND (reference sequence). V was clipped by 3 bases and J by 4 bases, with 10 bases between them. The CDR3 runs 14 residues. CDR3 DNA sequence: TGTGCCAGTAGTATTCGGTCGACTTACAATGAGCAGTTCTTC. Translated: CASSIRSTYNEQFF.

There are many counts of this clonotype. The chain recombines TRBV12-3 or TRBV12-4 with TRBJ1-2; D gene uncertain. The CDR3 has 13 residues. The V end lost 1 base, the J end lost 2 bases, and 5 bases lay between the germline ends. CDR3 coding DNA: TGTGCCAGCAGTTTAGGGGTCAACTATGGCTACACCTTC. Translating it yields CASSLGVNYGYTF.

This clonotype was counted between two and nine times. The V and J genes are TRBV6-2 or TRBV6-3 and TRBJ2-1; 10 positions match TRBD2. The V and J ends lost 8 bases and 5 bases, in that order; junction bases with no gene match: 3. The germline V gene encodes CDR1 MNHEY and CDR2 SVGEGT. This CDR3 is 13 amino acids long. DNA of the CDR3: TGTGCCAGCGTACTAGCGGGAAACAATGAGCAGTTCTTC. It encodes CASVLAGNNEQFF.

The rearrangement uses TRBV27 and TRBJ2-2; D might be TRBD1 (6 bases). The V and J ends lost 3 bases and 3 bases respectively, with 11 bases between them. Germline CDR1 and CDR2: MNHEY and SMNVEV (reference sequence). The CDR3 totals 15 residues. CDR3 protein: CASSFTRTDTGELFF. DNA of the CDR3: TGTGCCAGCAGTTTTACTCGGACAGACACCGGGGAGCTGTTTTTT.

The chain has TRBV27 and TRBJ1-1, with no clear D. There are 13 residues in the CDR3. Germline-derived CDR1 and CDR2 are MNHEY and SMNVEV (reference sequence). The ends were cut back, 1 base at V and 3 bases at J, with 6 bases in the middle. CDR3 nucleotides: TGTGCCAGCAGTTTATATCGGTACACTGAAGCTTTCTTT. This translates into CASSLYRYTEAFF.

This clonotype was counted between two and nine times. The chain joins TRBV4-2 to TRBJ2-1; D unresolved. Germline CDR1 and CDR2: LGHNA and YNFKEQ. This CDR3 contains 14 residues. V was cut by 1 base and J by 3 bases, with 7 bases left in between. DNA of the CDR3: TGTGCCAGCAGCCAAGCGGTGGACTACAATGAGCAGTTCTTC. Amino acid sequence: CASSQAVDYNEQFF.

The chain joins TRBV5-1 to TRBJ2-1; D perhaps matches TRBD2 (6 bases). The CDR3 length is 14 residues. Trimming pared 3 bases from V and 3 bases from J, leaving 10 bases between. Germline V gives CDR1 SGHRS, CDR2 YFSETQ. For the CDR3, the DNA is TGCGCCAGCAGCTGGGACTCCGTCTACAATGAGCAGTTCTTC. Translated: CASSWDSVYNEQFF. The full variable domain, with the rest looked up from reference TRBV5-1 and TRBJ2-1, is KAGVTQTPRYLIKTRGQQVTLSCSPISGHRSVSWYQQTPGQGLQFLFEYFSETQRNKGNFPGRFSGRQFSNSRSEMNVSTLELGDSALYLCASSWDSVYNEQFFGPGTRLTVL.

This chain uses TRBV6-5 with TRBJ1-2, with a possible D match to TRBD1 (5 bases). Germline V gene data show CDR1 as MNHEY and CDR2 as SVGAGI. The CDR3 has 13 amino acids. The V gene lost 2 bases and the J gene lost 7 bases, with 11 bases spanning the gap. As DNA, the CDR3 is TGTGCCAGCAGTTACGTAGGTCAGGGTGGCTACACCTTC. Encoded protein: CASSYVGQGGYTF.

This clonotype was observed many times. The chain carries TRBV29-1 and TRBJ2-3; 7 bases line up with TRBD2. Per germline, CDR1 SQVTM and CDR2 ANQGSEA. Trimming took 2 bases from V and 4 from J; bases not matched to a gene: 6. The CDR3 totals 14 residues. The CDR3 DNA sequence: TGCAGCGTTGAACGGGGGGTCGGTGCAGATACGCAGTATTTT. Encoded protein: CSVERGVGADTQYF.

This clonotype was detected only once. This chain links TRBV5-1 with TRBJ2-5; TRBD2 might be the D (6 bases). Trimming took off 1 base at V and 5 bases at J, with 15 bases between the two ends. The CDR3 spans 15 residues. Germline-derived CDR1 and CDR2 are SGHRS and YFSETQ. The CDR3 sequence is CASSLRGGMEETQYF. Written as DNA, the CDR3 is TGCGCCAGCAGCTTGAGAGGAGGGATGGAGGAGACCCAGTACTTC.